This TCR beta chain is from a study of OX40 agonist ivuxolimab in advanced cancers. Notes on the study in general: CD8+ T cells were the subset that, on average, had more expanded clones than CD4+.

Between the trimmed V and J ends, which lost 5 bases and 0 bases, there was a span of 14 bases. The CDR3 sequence is 15 residues long. Germline CDR1 is MNHEY and CDR2 is SVGAGI. Sequencing used immunoSEQ multiplex PCR; TCRdb keeps in-frame clones, though not all of them. The sample shows 90,000 to 120,000 clones, more than 85% of them seen only once. A note on this clone: Its antigen is not identified.

The chain joins TRBV6-5 to TRBJ2-7, with D possibly matching TRBD2 (7 bases). This material consisted of CD4+ or CD8+ T cells sorted from blood, taken in a trial of the OX40 agonist ivuxolimab. The sequence came from an adult with an advanced solid tumor such as melanoma, head and neck, liver or kidney cancer. The CDR3 region has the DNA TGTGCCAGCAGTAGGGGGGAGGGGAGCTCCTACGAGCAGTACTTC. Its translation: CASSRGEGSSYEQYF.